The text below deals with one TCR beta chain. Antigen unknown. Patients had taken no psychiatric medication, including antidepressants, for at least 8 weeks before enrollment. Roughly 27 ml of blood was drawn into EDTA tubes. The record originates from a study of untreated major depressive disorder. Study observations and caveats: CD4+ T cells from depressed patients used TRBV05-01 (Vbeta 5.1) more often than controls.

Produced via immunoSEQ multiplex PCR; TCRdb's table is partial and in-frame only. The data show roughly 25,000 clones, with 91% seen just once and under 0.8% held by the top ten. The CDR3 has 13 residues. Germline V gene sequence: CDR1 KGHSY, CDR2 FQNENV. The V end was cut by 3 bases, the J end by 2 bases, with 7 bases between. The sequence was obtained from a woman in her 30s with major depressive disorder. Sequenced input: CD4+ T cells from PBMCs. The chain combines TRBV16 with TRBJ1-1; no firm D call. The DNA of the CDR3 is TGTGCCAGCAGCCAGAATCAAAACACTGAAGCTTTCTTT. It yields the protein CASSQNQNTEAFF.